This TCR beta chain was documented in a study of blood T cell repertoires in COVID-19. Study background: Sites in the United States, Italy and Spain provided acute and convalescent COVID-19 samples. Sources were T cells, B-cell-depleted T cells, or PBMCs; the material itself was cDNA or gDNA.

About this clone itself: The sample carries other DNA sequences with the same CDR3.

Original processing notes: From reference gene primer amplification, estimates of nucleated cell counts were derived. Clones were sequenced by immunoSEQ multiplex PCR, and TCRdb holds only the in-frame ones, with some missing. The V and J calls and clone size were taken over from that table, and D and trimming were inferred from the DNA. The sample shows approximately 300,000 clones, roughly 90% of them seen only once. Trimming cost V 3 bases and J 3 bases; bases outside gene matches: 2. This CDR3 spans 15 amino acids. Germline assignment: CDR1 SGHRS and CDR2 YFSETQ. The sequenced sample consisted of peripheral blood. The genes are TRBV5-1 and TRBJ2-1, with TRBD2 matching 11 bases. The receptor comes from a woman aged 50 to 60 with active or convalescent COVID-19. As DNA, the CDR3 is TGCGCCAGCAGCTCCGGGACTAGCGGCTACAATGAGCAGTTCTTC. Its translation is CASSSGTSGYNEQFF.